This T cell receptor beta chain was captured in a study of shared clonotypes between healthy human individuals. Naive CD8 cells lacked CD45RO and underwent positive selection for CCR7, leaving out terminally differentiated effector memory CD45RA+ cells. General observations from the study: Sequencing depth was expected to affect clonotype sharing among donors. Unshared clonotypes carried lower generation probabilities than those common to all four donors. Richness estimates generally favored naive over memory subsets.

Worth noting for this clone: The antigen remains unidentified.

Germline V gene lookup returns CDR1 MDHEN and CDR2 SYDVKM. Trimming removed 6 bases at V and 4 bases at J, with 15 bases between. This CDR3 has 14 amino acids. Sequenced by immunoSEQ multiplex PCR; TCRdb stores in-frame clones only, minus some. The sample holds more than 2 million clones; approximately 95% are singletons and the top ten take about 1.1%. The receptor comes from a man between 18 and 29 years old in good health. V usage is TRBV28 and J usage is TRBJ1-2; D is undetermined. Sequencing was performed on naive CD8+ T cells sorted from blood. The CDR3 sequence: CASSLRVSLYGYTF. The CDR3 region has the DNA TGTGCCAGCAGCCTTCGGGTGTCCCTCTATGGCTACACCTTC.